These 14 T cell receptor beta chains originate from one sample sequenced in a study of blood T cell repertoires in COVID-19. The method was immunoSEQ multiplex PCR; TCRdb's version includes in-frame clones alone and lacks a portion of them. The sample includes 120,000 to 150,000 clones, around nine tenths of them seen just once. Sequencing input: peripheral blood. Receptors were obtained from a woman between 55 and 75 years old with acute or convalescent COVID-19.

V is TRBV28 and J is TRBJ2-7; 8 nucleotides agree with TRBD2. Losses at the gene ends were 6 bases for V and 3 bases for J; bases not matched to a gene: 7. This CDR3 region has 14 residues. CDR1 is MDHEN, CDR2 SYDVKM, per germline. CDR3 region: CASSGRGGGYEQYF. The CDR3 DNA follows: TGTGCCAGCAGCGGCCGGGGGGGTGGCTACGAGCAGTACTTC.

The V call is TRBV27, the J call TRBJ2-4; D is possibly TRBD2 (6 bases). This CDR3 comprises 18 residues. CDR1 MNHEY and CDR2 SMNVEV come from the germline V gene (reference sequence). V was shortened by 2 bases and J by 7 bases, with 24 bases between the two germline ends. In nucleotides, the CDR3 is TGTGCCAGCAGTTTAAAAAGCGGGCTAGGAGGGGCTCGGAACATTCAGTACTTC. This translates into CASSLKSGLGGARNIQYF.

V gene TRBV27 combines with J gene TRBJ1-2; TRBD1 might be the D (6 bases). Trimming removed 0 bases at V and 4 bases at J, with 18 bases between. The CDR3 is 17 amino acids. Germline CDR1 reads MNHEY; CDR2 reads SMNVEV (reference sequence). CDR3 nucleotides: TGTGCCAGCAGTTTATCTAAATCGACAGGAGGTGGCTATGGCTACACCTTC. Its translation is CASSLSKSTGGGYGYTF.

V and J are TRBV5-4 and TRBJ1-6; 7 bases align to TRBD1. J gave up 6 bases and V 0 bases, and 3 bases lay outside the gene matches. CDR3 size: 15 residues. From germline, CDR1 is SGHNT and CDR2 YYREEE (reference sequence). This chain's CDR3 is CASSLDRGFNSPLHF. As DNA, the CDR3 is TGTGCCAGCAGCTTGGACAGGGGATTTAATTCACCCCTCCACTTT.

The chain recombines TRBV7-9 with TRBJ1-1; 8 bases are a match to TRBD1. Germline CDR1 and CDR2: SEHNR and FQNEAQ (reference sequence). J was trimmed by 4 bases and V by 5 bases; bases with no gene match: 6. This CDR3 has 14 residues. The CDR3: CASSPDRVATEAFF. The CDR3, as DNA: TGTGCCAGCAGCCCGGACAGGGTGGCCACTGAAGCTTTCTTT.

The table lists this clone with a few counts. The CDR3 DNA sequence: TGTGCCACAAGAAGCGGGGGTGTCTATAATTCACCCCTCCACTTT. This sequence encodes CATRSGGVYNSPLHF. The J gene is TRBJ1-6, the V gene TRBV5-4, with D possibly matching TRBD1 (5 bases). The CDR3 length is 15 residues. Germline CDR1 is SGHNT and CDR2 is YYREEE (reference sequence). V lost 9 bases and J lost 3, with 16 bases in between.

The J gene is TRBJ1-2, the V gene TRBV20-1; D is unresolved. CDR3 length equals 11 residues. The V gene lost 4 bases and the J gene lost 8 bases, with 11 bases spanning the gap. Germline V lookup: CDR1 DFQATT, CDR2 SNEGSKA (reference sequence). The CDR3 DNA reads TGCAGTGCTATCAGCCCGGGGGGCTACACCTTC. Amino acids: CSAISPGGYTF.

The sample holds a few counts of this clone. This chain links TRBV7-8 with TRBJ1-2; the D gene is possibly TRBD1 (6 bases). The V gene lost 4 bases and the J gene lost 4 bases, with 13 bases spanning the gap. CDR3 length: 14 residues. The germline gives CDR1 SGHVS, CDR2 FQNEAQ. The CDR3 spells CASSYPGVGYGYTF. The CDR3 DNA sequence: TGTGCCAGCAGCTATCCAGGGGTTGGCTATGGCTACACCTTC.

The V gene is TRBV7-9, the J gene TRBJ2-1; 7 nucleotides match TRBD1. The CDR3 covers 16 residues. J was trimmed by 2 bases and V by 10 bases; bases with no gene match: 14. Germline V gene sequence: CDR1 SEHNR, CDR2 FQNEAQ (reference sequence). The DNA of the CDR3 is TGTGCCACCCTCCCATCGGACAGGAGCCCCTACAATGAGCAGTTCTTC. Translation gives CATLPSDRSPYNEQFF.

This clone was detected only once. This chain joins TRBV5-1 and TRBJ1-1; no reliable D call. This CDR3 spans 15 amino acids. Trimming removed 0 bases from V and 10 bases from J, with 19 bases in between. Germline V gene sequence: CDR1 SGHRS, CDR2 YFSETQ. CDR3 protein: CASSLAVLDPGAAFF. CDR3 DNA sequence: TGCGCCAGCAGCTTGGCTGTTTTGGATCCGGGTGCAGCTTTCTTT.

The rearrangement links TRBV5-1 to TRBJ1-1; D may be TRBD1 (6 bases). V was clipped by 1 base and J by 0 bases, with 16 bases between them. Germline-derived CDR1 and CDR2 are SGHRS and YFSETQ. CDR3 length: 17 amino acids. The DNA for the CDR3 is TGCGCCAGCAGCTTGAGGGCCCGACAGGTCTTGAACACTGAAGCTTTCTTT. This sequence encodes CASSLRARQVLNTEAFF.

The chain's CDR3 is CASSLPPGFEQYF. CDR3 sequence (DNA): TGCGCCAGCAGCTTGCCCCCAGGATTCGAGCAGTACTTC. This chain uses TRBV5-1 with TRBJ2-7; D not certain. Germline V gene sequence: CDR1 SGHRS, CDR2 YFSETQ. The CDR3 runs to 13 residues. With 1 base removed from V and 6 bases from J, the gap between germline ends came to 11 bases. Together with reference TRBV5-1 and TRBJ2-7, the CDR3 gives the full variable domain: KAGVTQTPRYLIKTRGQQVTLSCSPISGHRSVSWYQQTPGQGLQFLFEYFSETQRNKGNFPGRFSGRQFSNSRSEMNVSTLELGDSALYLCASSLPPGFEQYFGPGTRLTVT.

The rearrangement uses TRBV11-2 and TRBJ1-6, with 9 bases identical to TRBD1. Trimming took 5 bases from V and 8 from J; bases not matched to a gene: 10. The CDR3 totals 16 residues. Germline values: CDR1 SGHAT, CDR2 FQNNGV. The CDR3 sequence: CASSRTGEARYSPLHF. CDR3 sequence (DNA): TGTGCCAGCAGCAGGACAGGGGAGGCCCGCTATTCACCCCTCCACTTT.

The rearrangement joins TRBV7-3 to TRBJ2-3; 7 nucleotides agree with TRBD2. There are 13 residues in the CDR3. The V gene end was trimmed by 4 bases and the J gene end by 7 bases; junction bases not matched to a gene: 5. Per the germline V gene, CDR1 is SGHTA and CDR2 is FQGTGA. The CDR3 region has the DNA TGTGCCAGCAGCTCTACGGGGGGTTATACGCAGTATTTT. Residues: CASSSTGGYTQYF.